This T cell receptor beta chain was retrieved from a study of blood T cells in healthy people across ages. CDR1 and CDR2 (germline): SGHTA, FQGNSA. The CDR3 is 15 residues long. Per-sample yields of isolated PBMCs were at least 6 million. To note about this clonotype: Possible read error: a much larger clone is one base away.

Alongside a J-beta primer mix, a sample-barcoded 5' primer served in a second PCR lasting about 6 to 11 cycles. A single record per CDR3 protein comes from TCRdb applying MiXCR to the 5' RACE reads. Among about 1,500,000 distinct CDR3 sequences listed, around 42% were seen once. Sequenced material: blood. This chain joins TRBV7-2 and TRBJ2-1, with D unclear. This TCR came from a woman under 30 in good health. CDR3 sequence (DNA): TGTGCCAGCAGCTTAAACCCAGAATCCTACAGTGAGCAGTTCTTC. Translating it yields CASSLNPESYSEQFF.